This record looks at one TCR beta chain sequence and its context. The antigen is unknown. This sample was included in a study of cytomegalovirus exposure and HLA in healthy donors. Study observations and caveats: The study recorded 164 TCR beta chains that were cytomegalovirus-associated.

Germline V CDR1 and CDR2: KGHSH, LQKENI. Germline trimming cut 2 bases from V and 5 bases from J; bases unmatched to any gene: 3. The CDR3 has 15 amino acids. The primer mix had 60 Vbeta and 13 Jbeta primers. Produced via immunoSEQ multiplex PCR; TCRdb's table is partial and in-frame only. This sample has approximately 110,000 clones, with 70% to 80% found just once. V is TRBV18 and J is TRBJ1-4; TRBD1 matches 9 bases. The receptor was isolated from a man in his forties in good health and CMV-seronegative. Sequencing was done on a sample of PBMCs. The CDR3 sequence is CASSPGQGQNEKLFF. Written as DNA, the CDR3 is TGTGCCAGCTCACCAGGACAGGGGCAGAATGAAAAACTGTTTTTT.